The 17 T cell receptor beta chains below come from one sample, sequenced in a study of glioma-infiltrating T cells. The iRepertoire nested amplicon-rescue multiplex PCR amplified TCR alpha and beta CDR3s from RNA. TCRdb re-called the multiplex PCR reads with MiXCR, one entry per CDR3 protein. In the table there are under 200,000 distinct CDR3 sequences, 25% to 35% of which are singletons. The source material was glioma tissue, nonneoplastic brain tissue, or PBMCs (not recorded which). Receptor source: a human donor with low-grade glioma or glioblastoma, undergoing nonglioma brain surgery, or in good health (not recorded which).

Details on this clonotype: A junction boundary mismatches the germline segment, possibly from a read error. The chain links TRBV28 to TRBJ1-5, with D tentatively TRBD1 (5 bases). Germline V gives CDR1 MDHEN, CDR2 SYDVKM. The CDR3 is 12 amino acids. CDR3 DNA sequence: TGTTCCCGCTGGAGGGGAACCCAGCCACAGCATTTT. Translation: CSRWRGTQPQHF.

This clonotype was seen more than once but under ten times. This chain links TRBV6-1 with TRBJ2-1; 9 bases align to TRBD2. Germline-derived CDR1 and CDR2 are MNHNS and SASEGT. Trimming removed 6 bases from V and 7 bases from J; junction bases left unmatched: 13. The CDR3 sequence is 16 residues long. CDR3 DNA: TGTGCCAGCAGCCTGGGGGGGGCGGGGGGGGTGAATGAGCAGTTCTTC. This gives the protein CASSLGGAGGVNEQFF.

This clonotype was picked up many times. V and J are TRBV5-1 and TRBJ2-7, with D possibly being TRBD1 (6 bases). This CDR3 spans 13 amino acids. CDR1 and CDR2 from the germline V gene are SGHRS and YFSETQ. Deletions cut 4 bases from V and 6 bases from J, with 14 bases between. This CDR3 is CASSTGSQGEQYF. DNA for the CDR3: TGCGCCAGCAGCACAGGGTCTCAAGGCGAGCAGTACTTC.

This rearrangement joins TRBV19 to TRBJ2-3; 10 bases agree with TRBD1. The J segment lost 2 bases and the V segment lost 3 bases, leaving 2 bases of the junction unmatched. This CDR3 spans 15 amino acids. Germline V gene sequence: CDR1 LNHDA, CDR2 SQIVND (reference sequence). DNA of the CDR3: TGTGCCAGTAGTATTGGGACAGGGGTCACAGATACGCAGTATTTT. It is translated as CASSIGTGVTDTQYF.

This clonotype was counted ten times or more. The chain has TRBV20-1 and TRBJ1-2; D is uncertain. The CDR3 covers 12 residues. Germline V lookup: CDR1 DFQATT, CDR2 SNEGSKA (reference sequence). Trimming removed 8 bases at V and 4 bases at J, with 14 bases between. CDR3: CSRTPKLYGYTF. The CDR3 DNA reads as TGCAGTCGAACCCCGAAACTCTATGGCTACACCTTC.

This clonotype was seen at least ten times. The rearrangement joins TRBV28 to TRBJ2-2, with 9 bases that match TRBD2. The V gene's germline CDR1 is MDHEN and CDR2 SYDVKM. Trimming removed 11 bases from V and 4 bases from J; junction bases left unmatched: 5. This CDR3 spans 13 amino acids. DNA of the CDR3: TGTGCCGTGTCTAGCGGGACCACCGGGGAGCTGTTTTTT. This codes for CAVSSGTTGELFF.

This clonotype has ten or more counts. This chain links TRBV28 with TRBJ2-5, with 9 bases aligning to TRBD1. V gave up 5 bases and J gave up 5 bases; unmatched junction bases: 12. The CDR3 has 16 amino acids. The germline V gene encodes CDR1 MDHEN and CDR2 SYDVKM. The CDR3: CASSDLLGQGTETQYF. In DNA form, the CDR3 reads TGTGCCAGCAGTGATCTCCTGGGACAGGGTACGGAGACCCAGTACTTC.

This clonotype was counted ten times or more. This rearrangement joins TRBV4-1 to TRBJ2-7; 9 nucleotides agree with TRBD2. V shed 0 bases, J shed 2 bases, and the junction held 2 bases outside the gene matches. The germline V gene encodes CDR1 MGHRA and CDR2 YSYEKL. The CDR3 is made up of 15 amino acids. CDR3 nucleotides: TGCGCCAGCAGCCAAGATAGCGGGAGAGCCTACGAGCAGTACTTC. Translating it yields CASSQDSGRAYEQYF.

The chain employs TRBV4-2 and TRBJ1-1; possible D gene TRBD1, 6 bases. Germline V gives CDR1 LGHNA, CDR2 YNFKEQ. Trimming cost V 1 base and J 5 bases, with 20 bases left between them. The CDR3 extends over 17 amino acids. CDR3 nucleotide sequence: TGTGCCAGCAGCCAAGGAACGACAGGCACTCCGAGGACTGAAGCTTTCTTT. Its translation: CASSQGTTGTPRTEAFF.

This clonotype has a count of ten or more. The V call is TRBV7-6, the J call TRBJ2-1; 7 positions match TRBD1. The CDR3 is 12 amino acids. The V gene's germline CDR1 is SGHVS and CDR2 FNYEAQ. V gave up 4 bases and J gave up 7 bases; unmatched junction bases: 1. DNA for the CDR3: TGTGCCAGCAGCTGGACAGGAAATGAGCAGTTCTTC. As protein: CASSWTGNEQFF.

This clonotype was recorded at least ten times. The chain joins TRBV19 to TRBJ2-1, with TRBD1 matching over 9 bases. J gave up 7 bases and V 7 bases, and 8 bases lay outside the gene matches. CDR1 and CDR2 from the germline V gene are LNHDA and SQIVND (reference sequence). The CDR3 is 14 amino acids. CDR3 amino acids: CASIPGQGKNEQFF. In DNA, the CDR3 is TGTGCCAGTATACCGGGACAGGGAAAGAATGAGCAGTTCTTC.

This clonotype was seen once. This chain joins TRBV6-2 or TRBV6-3 and TRBJ2-7; 7 nucleotides agree with TRBD2. The V gene's germline CDR1 is MNHEY and CDR2 SVGEGT. The CDR3 spans 14 residues. V was clipped by 6 bases and J by 5 bases; unmatched bases: 10. CDR3 amino acids: CASRASGIYNEQYF. For the CDR3, the DNA is TGTGCCAGCAGGGCGAGCGGGATTTACAACGAGCAGTACTTC.

This clonotype was seen many times. The chain joins TRBV20-1 to TRBJ2-3; 11 bases are a match to TRBD2. The V segment lost 6 bases and the J segment 0 bases; nucleotides outside the gene matches: 14. The germline V gene encodes CDR1 DFQATT and CDR2 SNEGSKA (reference sequence). This CDR3 spans 18 amino acids. DNA for the CDR3: TGCAGTGCCCCGGGGCTAGCGGGAGGTCTCTCTAGCACAGATACGCAGTATTTT. It yields the protein CSAPGLAGGLSSTDTQYF.

The rearrangement joins TRBV4-1 to TRBJ2-1, with D perhaps matching TRBD2 (6 bases). From germline, CDR1 is MGHRA and CDR2 YSYEKL. The length of the CDR3 is 17 residues. V was shortened by 3 bases and J by 10 bases, with 25 bases between the two germline ends. The CDR3 is CASSQVTTRAARHEQFF. CDR3 sequence (DNA): TGCGCCAGCAGCCAGGTAACGACTAGGGCAGCAAGGCACGAGCAGTTCTTC.

As for this clonotype: A read error is likely, as this CDR3 ends without the conserved phenylalanine or tryptophan. The CDR3 DNA reads as TGTGCCACCATGCAAGGCGGGGACCCCAGGAAATATAATTCACCCCTCCACCTT. Protein: CATMQGGDPRKYNSPLHL. The chain carries TRBV24-1 and TRBJ1-6, with D perhaps TRBD1 (5 bases). Germline values: CDR1 KGHDR, CDR2 SFDVKD. This CDR3 is 18 amino acids long. Trimming left V 8 bases short and J 4 bases short, with 23 bases between.

This clonotype was found many times. The chain employs TRBV6-2 or TRBV6-3 and TRBJ2-1, with D perhaps TRBD1 or TRBD2 (5 bases each). Trimming took off 2 bases at V and 6 bases at J, with 14 bases between the two ends. CDR1 and CDR2 (germline): MNHEY, SVGEGT. This CDR3 region has 15 residues. The CDR3 coding sequence is TGTGCCAGCAGTTACCGTCGTAGAGGGGCCAATGAGCAGTTCTTC. Protein sequence: CASSYRRRGANEQFF.

Points on this clonotype: Being one base from a much bigger clone, this may be a read error. J is TRBJ1-5 and V is TRBV12-3 or TRBV12-4; D gene unclear. This CDR3 is built from 14 residues. V lost 6 bases to trimming and J lost 0 bases, with 9 bases between them. The CDR3: CASRLVNSNQPQHF. The DNA for the CDR3 is TGTGCCAGCAGGTTGGTGAATAGCAATCAGCCCCAGCATTTT.